The 28 T cell receptor beta chains in this list originate from one sample, sequenced in a study of T-cell memory formation after mild COVID-19. Each CDR3 protein gets one entry after TCRdb re-called the 5' RACE reads with MiXCR. Of a few hundred thousand distinct CDR3 sequences in the sample, roughly 15% were seen once. The sequenced material came from PBMCs or a T cell subset sorted from them (not recorded which). The receptors derive from a man between 18 and 35 years old who had mild COVID-19 (a few samples of this study predate the infection). Cell type and time point are not known.

V gene TRBV6-6 combines with J gene TRBJ1-1; TRBD1 matches at 10 bases. With 8 bases clipped from V and 6 bases from J, the junction kept 6 bases outside the gene matches. Germline CDR1 reads MNHNY; CDR2 reads SVGAGI (reference sequence). This CDR3 comprises 13 residues. The CDR3 DNA sequence: TGTGCCAGCGACGACAGGGGGCTGTCTGAAGCTTTCTTT. This gives the protein CASDDRGLSEAFF.

There are a few counts of this clonotype. CDR3: CASSFGLGARFGANVLTF. The DNA for the CDR3 is TGTGCCAGCAGTTTTGGTCTGGGGGCGCGTTTCGGGGCCAACGTCCTGACTTTC. The chain couples TRBV12-3 or TRBV12-4 to TRBJ2-6; D perhaps matches TRBD1 (6 bases). Trimming left V 3 bases short and J 4 bases short, with 19 bases between. This CDR3 is 18 amino acids long.

The chain is built from TRBV20-1 and TRBJ2-1, with 9 bases identical to TRBD2. This CDR3 has 15 residues. V lost 5 bases and J lost 12; bases outside the gene matches: 17. CDR1 is DFQATT and CDR2 is SNEGSKA in the germline V gene (reference sequence). The CDR3 DNA follows: TGCAGTGCTTTTGATCCAGCGGGGGGCCACCCGGGGCAGTTCTTC. Its translation: CSAFDPAGGHPGQFF.

The CDR3, as DNA: TGTGCCAGCAGCTTAGCGCGACTAGCGGGGGGAACAGATACGCAGTATTTT. It translates to CASSLARLAGGTDTQYF. The genes are TRBV7-9 and TRBJ2-3; TRBD2 matches at 13 bases. The CDR3 consists of 17 residues. Germline lookup yields CDR1 SEHNR and CDR2 FQNEAQ (reference sequence). Trimming took 0 bases from V and 3 from J; bases not matched to a gene: 3.

The gene calls are TRBV15 and TRBJ1-6; possibly TRBD1 for D (5 bases). CDR3 size: 16 residues. The V end lost 3 bases, the J end lost 1 base, and 10 bases lay between the germline ends. Germline V gives CDR1 LNHNV, CDR2 YYDKDF (reference sequence). CDR3 nucleotides: TGTGCCACCAGCAGTTTGAGGGGATCCTATAATTCACCCCTCCACTTT. Its translation is CATSSLRGSYNSPLHF.

Ten or more counts support this clonotype. The chain joins TRBV7-8 to TRBJ2-1; no definite D call. CDR3 size: 12 residues. Germline loops: CDR1 SGHVS, CDR2 FQNEAQ. The germline V and J ends were trimmed by 5 bases and 8 bases, with 10 bases remaining between them. The CDR3 DNA sequence: TGTGCCAGCAGCCTCCGGGCGGATGAGCAGTTCTTC. This encodes CASSLRADEQFF. Filled out from reference TRBV7-8 and TRBJ2-1, the complete variable domain reads GAGVSQSPRYKVAKRGQDVALRCDPISGHVSLFWYQQALGQGPEFLTYFQNEAQLDKSGLPSDRFFAERPEGSVSTLKIQRTQQEDSAVYLCASSLRADEQFFGPGTRLTVL.

V is TRBV29-1 and J is TRBJ2-2; 10 bases line up with TRBD2. Germline loops: CDR1 SQVTM, CDR2 ANQGSEA. Losses at the gene ends were 0 bases for V and 3 bases for J; bases not matched to a gene: 10. This CDR3 comprises 18 residues. CDR3: CSVEDQALAGSDTGELFF. Written as DNA, the CDR3 is TGCAGCGTTGAAGACCAGGCACTAGCGGGGAGTGACACCGGGGAGCTGTTTTTT.

The J gene is TRBJ2-7, the V gene TRBV6-5, with a possible D match to TRBD1 (8 bases). CDR1 and CDR2 from the germline V gene are MNHEY and SVGAGI. Trimming pared 6 bases from V and 4 bases from J, leaving 16 bases between. The CDR3 has 14 residues. The CDR3 nucleotides are TGTGCCAGCAGGAGAGGACAGGGAGGGTACGAGCAGTACTTC. It yields the protein CASRRGQGGYEQYF.

There are a few counts of this clonotype. This chain links TRBV7-9 with TRBJ1-2, with D perhaps matching TRBD1 (5 bases). Looked up from germline, CDR1 is SEHNR and CDR2 is FQNEAQ (reference sequence). The V gene lost 5 bases and the J gene lost 1 base, with 14 bases spanning the gap. There are 15 residues in the CDR3. The CDR3: CASSQRGGINYGYTF. The CDR3 bases are TGTGCCAGCAGCCAAAGGGGCGGGATTAACTATGGCTACACCTTC. Looking up the rest from reference TRBV7-9 and TRBJ1-2 gives the full variable domain: DTGVSQNPRHKITKRGQNVTFRCDPISEHNRLYWYRQTLGQGPEFLTYFQNEAQLEKSRLLSDRFSAERPKGSFSTLEIQRTEQGDSAMYLCASSQRGGINYGYTFGSGTRLTVV.

This chain uses TRBV6-2 or TRBV6-3 with TRBJ1-2, with 8 bases aligning to TRBD1. Per the germline V gene, CDR1 is MNHEY and CDR2 is SVGEGT. J gave up 6 bases and V 1 base, and 1 base lay outside the gene matches. This CDR3 has 13 residues. The CDR3 sequence: CASSYLTGDGYTF. The CDR3 DNA is TGTGCCAGCAGTTACTTGACAGGGGATGGCTACACCTTC.

This clonotype appeared a few times. The V gene is TRBV12-3 or TRBV12-4, the J gene TRBJ2-7; 9 nucleotides line up with TRBD1. CDR3 length: 15 residues. Trimming removed 6 bases from V and 6 bases from J; junction bases left unmatched: 12. This CDR3 reads CASSQRDRELCEQYV. The DNA for the CDR3 is TGTGCCAGCAGCCAACGGGACAGGGAGCTTTGCGAGCAGTACGTC.

J is TRBJ1-2 and V is TRBV27, with D tentatively TRBD1 (6 bases). Trimming left V 4 bases short and J 4 bases short, with 16 bases between. Germline V lookup: CDR1 MNHEY, CDR2 SMNVEV (reference sequence). The CDR3 sequence is 15 residues long. DNA for the CDR3: TGTGCCAGCAGTTCCCCGCGGGTAGGGGGCTATGGCTACACCTTC. Protein: CASSSPRVGGYGYTF.

The gene calls are TRBV30 and TRBJ2-7, with TRBD2 identical over 9 bases. The trim removed 5 bases at V and 4 bases at J, leaving 9 bases unmatched. This CDR3 has 14 residues. Germline lookup yields CDR1 GTSNPN and CDR2 SVGIG (reference sequence). CDR3 loop: CAWENSGGFYEQYF. DNA for the CDR3: TGTGCCTGGGAGAATAGCGGGGGCTTTTACGAGCAGTACTTC.

The CDR3 protein is CASRPRPDRAYEQYF. The CDR3 coding sequence is TGTGCCAGCAGACCCCGCCCGGACAGGGCCTACGAGCAGTACTTC. This chain connects TRBV6-5 to TRBJ2-7; 8 bases map to TRBD1. Per germline, CDR1 MNHEY and CDR2 SVGAGI. The V and J ends lost 6 bases and 2 bases, in that order; junction bases with no gene match: 9. CDR3 length equals 15 residues.

This chain connects TRBV5-1 to TRBJ2-2, with 10 bases lining up with TRBD2. The junction had 4 bases not matched to a gene; V was cut back by 2 bases and J by 3 bases. The CDR3 contains 16 residues. The germline V gene has CDR1 SGHRS and CDR2 YFSETQ. The CDR3 nucleotides are TGCGCCAGCAGCTTTCGCCTAGCGGGGGACACCGGGGAGCTGTTTTTT. It codes for CASSFRLAGDTGELFF.

The chain employs TRBV9 and TRBJ2-7; 8 bases match TRBD1. Trimming cost V 0 bases and J 5 bases; bases outside gene matches: 7. From germline, CDR1 is SGDLS and CDR2 YYNGEE. This CDR3 contains 15 residues. The CDR3 nucleotides are TGTGCCAGCAGCGTAGCCACGGACAGGGTCGACGAGCAGTACTTC. It translates to CASSVATDRVDEQYF.

This clonotype was found a few times. This chain joins TRBV11-2 and TRBJ2-6; D is uncertain. The germline gives CDR1 SGHAT, CDR2 FQNNGV. The CDR3 runs to 14 residues. Trimming removed 6 bases from V and 9 bases from J, with 15 bases in between. In nucleotides, the CDR3 is TGTGCCAGCAGTCACACCTCCCCCCGCAACGTCCTGACTTTC. It yields the protein CASSHTSPRNVLTF.

The chain has TRBV6-5 and TRBJ1-2; TRBD1 aligns across 9 bases. V lost 6 bases, J lost 7 bases, and 6 bases stayed unmatched. The CDR3 is 13 amino acids. Per the germline V gene, CDR1 is MNHEY and CDR2 is SVGAGI. This chain's CDR3 is CASRAGTGIGYTF. CDR3 coding DNA: TGTGCCAGCAGGGCCGGGACAGGGATTGGCTACACCTTC.

This rearrangement joins TRBV30 to TRBJ1-2; D may be TRBD1 (5 bases). This CDR3 is 14 amino acids long. V lost 1 base and J 8 bases, leaving 17 bases between the germline ends. The germline V gene encodes CDR1 GTSNPN and CDR2 SVGIG (reference sequence). The CDR3 DNA is TGTGCCTGGAGTGGTGTGTCAGGGATCCGGGGCTACACCTTC. It yields the protein CAWSGVSGIRGYTF.

This chain uses TRBV5-1 with TRBJ2-3; 9 positions agree with TRBD1. The V and J ends lost 4 bases and 4 bases, in that order; junction bases with no gene match: 10. CDR1 and CDR2 (germline): SGHRS, YFSETQ. The CDR3 totals 16 residues. CDR3 amino acids: CASSAPGTGIADTQYF. CDR3 coding DNA: TGCGCCAGCAGCGCCCCCGGGACAGGGATAGCAGATACGCAGTATTTT.

The sample holds many counts of this clonotype. This sequence joins TRBV7-2 and TRBJ1-2; 8 nucleotides line up with TRBD1. Germline CDR1 is SGHTA and CDR2 is FQGNSA. V trimming: 8 bases; J trimming: 0 bases; junction bases outside the gene matches: 11. This CDR3 has 16 residues. CDR3 protein: CASHAPGTGANYGYTF. The CDR3 DNA reads as TGTGCCAGCCATGCCCCCGGGACAGGAGCTAACTATGGCTACACCTTC.

This clonotype was detected ten times or more. The chain couples TRBV7-2 to TRBJ2-3; D might be TRBD2 (6 bases). In germline, CDR1 is SGHTA, CDR2 FQGNSA. V was cut by 4 bases and J by 1 base, with 9 bases left in between. The CDR3 is 14 amino acids. The CDR3 sequence is CASSSGLGTDTQYF. The CDR3 DNA follows: TGTGCCAGCAGCTCGGGACTGGGCACAGATACGCAGTATTTT.

This clonotype has at least ten counts. The chain has TRBV12-3 or TRBV12-4 and TRBJ2-2; weak D call: TRBD1 (8 bases). The CDR3 has 17 residues. The ends were cut back, 6 bases at V and 5 bases at J, with 22 bases in the middle. The CDR3: CASSPFPGQGGTGELFF. CDR3 nucleotides: TGTGCCAGCAGCCCTTTCCCCGGACAGGGAGGGACCGGGGAGCTGTTTTTT.

A few counts support this clonotype. The rearrangement uses TRBV2 and TRBJ1-1; no clear D. This CDR3 region has 12 residues. V gave up 8 bases and J gave up 1 base, with 8 bases separating them. Germline-derived CDR1 and CDR2 are SNHLY and FYNNEI. Here the CDR3 DNA reads TGTGCCAGCGTGGCCAGGAACACTGAAGCTTTCTTT. This sequence encodes CASVARNTEAFF.

This chain joins TRBV6-6 and TRBJ2-7; a possible D gene is TRBD1 (6 bases). This CDR3 spans 13 amino acids. The germline gives CDR1 MNHNY, CDR2 SVGAGI (reference sequence). The V end was cut by 2 bases, the J end by 2 bases, with 7 bases between. The chain's CDR3 is CASSYEGAYEQYF. The CDR3 bases are TGTGCCAGCAGTTACGAGGGGGCCTACGAGCAGTACTTC.

This clonotype showed up just a few times. The chain employs TRBV25-1 and TRBJ2-5; D may be TRBD2 (5 bases). The CDR3 loop spans 12 amino acids. The germline V and J ends were trimmed by 6 bases and 5 bases, with 10 bases remaining between them. Germline V gene lookup returns CDR1 MGHDK and CDR2 SYGVNS. This CDR3 reads CASSGKRETQYF. CDR3 in DNA: TGTGCCAGCAGCGGGAAGAGGGAGACCCAGTACTTC.

The rearrangement joins TRBV4-2 to TRBJ1-2, with a possible D match to TRBD1 (5 bases). V lost 0 bases and J lost 11, with 16 bases in between. The CDR3 sequence is 14 residues long. From germline, CDR1 is LGHNA and CDR2 YNFKEQ. In nucleotides, the CDR3 is TGTGCCAGCAGCCAAGAGATCGGGCAGGGAAGGTACACCTTC. Translating gives CASSQEIGQGRYTF.

The chain carries TRBV4-1 and TRBJ1-2; the D gene is possibly TRBD1 (5 bases). V lost 4 bases and J 4 bases, leaving 10 bases between the germline ends. CDR1 is MGHRA and CDR2 is YSYEKL in the germline V gene. The CDR3 is 13 residues long. The CDR3 protein is CASSRQRGYGYTF. CDR3 bases: TGCGCCAGCAGCCGCCAAAGGGGCTATGGCTACACCTTC.